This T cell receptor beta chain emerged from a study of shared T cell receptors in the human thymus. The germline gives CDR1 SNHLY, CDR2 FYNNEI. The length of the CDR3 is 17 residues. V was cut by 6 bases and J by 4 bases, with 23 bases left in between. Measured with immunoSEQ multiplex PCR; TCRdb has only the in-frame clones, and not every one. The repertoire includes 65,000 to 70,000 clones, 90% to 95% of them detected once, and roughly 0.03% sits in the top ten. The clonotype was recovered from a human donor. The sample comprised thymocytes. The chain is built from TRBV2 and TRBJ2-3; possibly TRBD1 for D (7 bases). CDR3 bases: TGTGCCAGCAGGACAGGGTTTTTGGGACTGCTCGCAGATACGCAGTATTTT. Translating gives CASRTGFLGLLADTQYF.